This TCR beta chain was profiled in a study of blood T cell repertoires in COVID-19. The repertoire was sequenced with immunoSEQ multiplex PCR; TCRdb's copy has only in-frame clones and lacks some. This table has around 68,000 clones, approximately 90% appearing once. The CDR3 runs to 14 residues. The ends were cut back, 0 bases at V and 0 bases at J, with 5 bases in the middle. The V gene's germline CDR1 is SGHDT and CDR2 YYEEEE. This clonotype was obtained from a human donor in a cohort sampled during active COVID-19. The material sequenced was peripheral blood. The chain has TRBV5-6 and TRBJ2-3; D unclear. This chain's CDR3 is CASSLVVSTDTQYF. In DNA, the CDR3 is TGTGCCAGCAGCTTGGTAGTTAGCACAGATACGCAGTATTTT.